This T cell receptor beta chain was observed in a study of T cell repertoires in cytomegalovirus infection. MiXCR, applied by TCRdb to the reads, yields one record per CDR3 protein. The data contain hundreds of thousands of distinct CDR3 sequences, around 31% of them seen just once; the ten biggest clones take up over 12%. This clonotype came up a few times. Antigen: not known. This clone may be a read error of a much larger clone one base away. J was trimmed by 0 bases and V by 6 bases; bases with no gene match: 4. Germline V gene data show CDR1 as MNHEY and CDR2 as SMNVEV (reference sequence). This CDR3 comprises 14 residues.

This chain links TRBV27 with TRBJ1-1; 7 bases are a match to TRBD1. This clonotype originated in a human donor in good health (CMV status not recorded). Some clones in this sample may be carry-over from other donors' samples. Material: cultured CD8+ T cells from PBMCs, obtained from culture after CMV antigen stimulation. CDR3 DNA: TGTGCCAGCAGATTGGGACAGTTGAACACTGAAGCTTTCTTT. It yields the protein CASRLGQLNTEAFF.